This T cell receptor beta chain was identified in a study of CD8+ T cells in alopecia areata. Trimming at V came to 5 bases and at J to 5 bases, leaving 7 bases not matched to a gene. The length of the CDR3 is 14 residues. Germline V CDR1 and CDR2: MGHRA, YSYEKL. cDNA prepared by RNA extraction and subsequent reverse transcription served as the template for sequencing. The repertoire was sequenced with immunoSEQ multiplex PCR; TCRdb's copy has only in-frame clones and lacks some. In the table there are some 130,000 clones, about 49% of which are singletons. Here the sequenced sample was CD8+ T cells sorted from blood, taken at week 0. This clonotype was sampled from a human donor with alopecia areata. V and J are TRBV4-1 and TRBJ1-1, with 8 nucleotides matching TRBD1. CDR3 sequence (DNA): TGCGCCAGCAGCAGCCGGACAGGGCGAACTGAAGCTTTCTTT. This sequence encodes CASSSRTGRTEAFF.